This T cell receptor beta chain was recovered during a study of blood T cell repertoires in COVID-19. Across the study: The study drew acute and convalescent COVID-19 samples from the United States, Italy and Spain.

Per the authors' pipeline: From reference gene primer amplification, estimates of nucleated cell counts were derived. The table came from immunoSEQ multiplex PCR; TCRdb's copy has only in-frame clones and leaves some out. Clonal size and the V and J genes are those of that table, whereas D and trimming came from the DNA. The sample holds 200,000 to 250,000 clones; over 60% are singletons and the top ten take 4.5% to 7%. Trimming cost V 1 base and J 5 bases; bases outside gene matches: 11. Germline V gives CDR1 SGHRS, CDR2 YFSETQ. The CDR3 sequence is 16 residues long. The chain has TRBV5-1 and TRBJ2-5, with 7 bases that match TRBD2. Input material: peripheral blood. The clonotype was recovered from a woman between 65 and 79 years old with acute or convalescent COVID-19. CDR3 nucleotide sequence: TGCGCCAGCAGCTTGAGAGCCGGCGGGAGCTCCGAGACCCAGTACTTC. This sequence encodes CASSLRAGGSSETQYF.